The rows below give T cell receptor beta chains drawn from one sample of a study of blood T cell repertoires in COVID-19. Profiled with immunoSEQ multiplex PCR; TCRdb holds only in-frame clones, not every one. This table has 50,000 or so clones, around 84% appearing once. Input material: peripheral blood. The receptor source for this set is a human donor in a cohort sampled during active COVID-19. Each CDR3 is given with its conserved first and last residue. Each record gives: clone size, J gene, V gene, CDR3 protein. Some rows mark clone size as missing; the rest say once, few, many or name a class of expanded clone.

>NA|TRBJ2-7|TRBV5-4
CASSQQVGKGYEQYF
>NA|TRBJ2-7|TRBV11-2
CASSLEASSYEQYF
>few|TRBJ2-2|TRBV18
CASSPSGDVSGELFF
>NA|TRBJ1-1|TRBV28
CASSLGGYAGRGTEAFF
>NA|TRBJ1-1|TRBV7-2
CASSLARADTEAFF
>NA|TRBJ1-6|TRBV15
CAISRTGFSPLHF
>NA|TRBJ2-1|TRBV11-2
CASSLVRILYNEQFF
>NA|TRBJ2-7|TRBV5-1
CASSLGGQGRTHSYEQYF
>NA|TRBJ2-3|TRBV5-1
CASSLATSSGGNTDTQYF
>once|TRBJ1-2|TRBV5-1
CASSLASVRDKGGYTF
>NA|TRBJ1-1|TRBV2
CASSGQGRSAFF
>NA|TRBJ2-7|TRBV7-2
CASSQGLVQSYEQYF
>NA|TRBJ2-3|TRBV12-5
CASGLGILAGSTDTQYF
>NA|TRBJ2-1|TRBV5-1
CASSFGTPYNEQFF
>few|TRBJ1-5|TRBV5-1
CASRRGTGNNQPQHF